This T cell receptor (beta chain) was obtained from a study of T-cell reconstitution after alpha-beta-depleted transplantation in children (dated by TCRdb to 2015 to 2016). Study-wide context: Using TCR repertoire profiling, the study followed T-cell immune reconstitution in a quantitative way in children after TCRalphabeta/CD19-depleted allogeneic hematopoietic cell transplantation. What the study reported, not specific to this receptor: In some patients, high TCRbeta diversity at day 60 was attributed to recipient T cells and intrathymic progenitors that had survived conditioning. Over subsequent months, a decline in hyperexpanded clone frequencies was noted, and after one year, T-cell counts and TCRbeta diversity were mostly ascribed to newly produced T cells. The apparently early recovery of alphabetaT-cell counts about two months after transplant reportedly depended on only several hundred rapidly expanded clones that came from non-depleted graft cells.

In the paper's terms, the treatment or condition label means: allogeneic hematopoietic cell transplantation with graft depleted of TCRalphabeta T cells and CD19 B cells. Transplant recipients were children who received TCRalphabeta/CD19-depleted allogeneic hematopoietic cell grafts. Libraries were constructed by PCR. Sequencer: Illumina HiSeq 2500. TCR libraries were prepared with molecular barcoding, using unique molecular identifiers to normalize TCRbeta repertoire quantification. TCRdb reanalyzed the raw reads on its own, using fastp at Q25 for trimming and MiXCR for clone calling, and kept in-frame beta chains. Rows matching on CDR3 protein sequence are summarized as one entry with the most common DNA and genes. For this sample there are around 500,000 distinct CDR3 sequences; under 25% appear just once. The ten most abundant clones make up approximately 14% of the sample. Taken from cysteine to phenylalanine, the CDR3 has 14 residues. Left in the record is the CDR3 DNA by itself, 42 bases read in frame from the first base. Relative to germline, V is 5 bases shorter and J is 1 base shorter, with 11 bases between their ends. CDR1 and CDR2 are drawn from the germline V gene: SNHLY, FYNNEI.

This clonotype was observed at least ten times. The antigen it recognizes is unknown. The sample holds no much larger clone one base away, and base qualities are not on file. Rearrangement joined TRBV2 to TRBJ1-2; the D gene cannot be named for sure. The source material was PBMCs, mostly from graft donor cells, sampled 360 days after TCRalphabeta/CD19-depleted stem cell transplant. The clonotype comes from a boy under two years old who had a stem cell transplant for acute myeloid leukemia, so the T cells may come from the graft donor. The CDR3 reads CASSQSSNNYGYTF. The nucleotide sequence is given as TGTGCCAGCAGTCAGAGTAGTAATAACTATGGCTACACCTTC.